At least ten counts were recorded for the clone carrying this T cell receptor (beta chain). Using RNA transcripts, the TCR beta CDR3 regions were amplified. The library came from an HTBI-primed first-round RT-PCR and a second-round multiplex PCR. From the multiplex PCR reads, TCRdb called clonotypes with MiXCR, one entry per CDR3 protein. Of about 590,000 distinct CDR3 sequences in the sample, less than 40% were seen once. V trimming: 6 bases; J trimming: 6 bases; junction bases outside the gene matches: 8. Germline-derived CDR1 and CDR2 are MNHEY and SVGAGI. This CDR3 contains 14 residues. This specimen comes from a study of Graves' ophthalmopathy and Graves' hyperthyroidism.

The TCR sequence derives from an adult man with Graves' hyperthyroidism. The chain couples TRBV6-5 to TRBJ1-2, with 9 bases fitting TRBD1. Sequenced: peripheral blood or thyroid tissue (not recorded which). The CDR3 nucleotides read TGTGCCAGCAGCTATCGGACAGGGGTCAATGGCTACACCTTC. Translation gives CASSYRTGVNGYTF.